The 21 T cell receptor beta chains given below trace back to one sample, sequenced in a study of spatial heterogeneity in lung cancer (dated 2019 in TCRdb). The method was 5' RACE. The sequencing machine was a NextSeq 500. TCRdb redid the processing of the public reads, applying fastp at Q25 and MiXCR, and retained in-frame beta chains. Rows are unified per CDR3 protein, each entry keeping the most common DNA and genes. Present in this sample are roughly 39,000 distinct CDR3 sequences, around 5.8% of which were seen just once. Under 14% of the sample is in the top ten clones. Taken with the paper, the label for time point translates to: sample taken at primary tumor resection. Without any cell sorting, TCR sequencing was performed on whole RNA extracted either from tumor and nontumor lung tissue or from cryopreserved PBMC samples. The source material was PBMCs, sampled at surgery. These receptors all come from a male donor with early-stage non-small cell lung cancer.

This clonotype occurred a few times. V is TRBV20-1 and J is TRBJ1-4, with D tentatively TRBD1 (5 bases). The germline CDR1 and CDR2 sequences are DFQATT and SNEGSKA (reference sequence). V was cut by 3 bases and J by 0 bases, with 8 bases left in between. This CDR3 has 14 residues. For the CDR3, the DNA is TGCAGTGCTAGTAAAGGGGCAACTAATGAAAAACTGTTTTTT. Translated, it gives CSASKGATNEKLFF.

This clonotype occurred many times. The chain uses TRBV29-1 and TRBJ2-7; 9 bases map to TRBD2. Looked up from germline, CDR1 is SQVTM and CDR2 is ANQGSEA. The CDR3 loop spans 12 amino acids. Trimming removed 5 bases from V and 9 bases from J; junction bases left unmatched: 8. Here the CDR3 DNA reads TGCAGCGTTTCCGGGACTAGCAATCGGCAGTACTTC. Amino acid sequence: CSVSGTSNRQYF.

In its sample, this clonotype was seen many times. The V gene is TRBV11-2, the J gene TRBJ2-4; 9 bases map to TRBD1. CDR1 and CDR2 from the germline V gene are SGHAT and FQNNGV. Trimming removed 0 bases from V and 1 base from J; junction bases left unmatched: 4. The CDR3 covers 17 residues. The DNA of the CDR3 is TGTGCCAGCAGCTTAGAAATAGGACAGGGGGCCAAAAACATTCAGTACTTC. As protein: CASSLEIGQGAKNIQYF.

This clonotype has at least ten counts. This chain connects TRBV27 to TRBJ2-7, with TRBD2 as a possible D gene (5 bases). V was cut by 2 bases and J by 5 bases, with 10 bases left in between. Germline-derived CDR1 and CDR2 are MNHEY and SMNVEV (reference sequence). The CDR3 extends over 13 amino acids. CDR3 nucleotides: TGTGCCAGCAGTTTAGGGAGATTCGACGAGCAGTACTTC. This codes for CASSLGRFDEQYF.

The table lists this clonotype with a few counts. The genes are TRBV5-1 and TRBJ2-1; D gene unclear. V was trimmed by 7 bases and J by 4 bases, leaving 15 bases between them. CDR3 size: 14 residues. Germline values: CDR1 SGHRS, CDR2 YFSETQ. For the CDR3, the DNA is TGCGCCAGCTCCGATCGGGCAGTTTACAATGAGCAGTTCTTC. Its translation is CASSDRAVYNEQFF. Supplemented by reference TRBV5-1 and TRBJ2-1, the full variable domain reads KAGVTQTPRYLIKTRGQQVTLSCSPISGHRSVSWYQQTPGQGLQFLFEYFSETQRNKGNFPGRFSGRQFSNSRSEMNVSTLELGDSALYLCASSDRAVYNEQFFGPGTRLTVL.

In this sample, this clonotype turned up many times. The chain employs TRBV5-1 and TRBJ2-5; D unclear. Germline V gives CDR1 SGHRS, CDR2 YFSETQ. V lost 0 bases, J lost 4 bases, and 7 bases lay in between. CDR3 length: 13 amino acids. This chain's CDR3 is CASSLDTVETQYF. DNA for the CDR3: TGCGCCAGCAGCTTGGACACAGTAGAGACCCAGTACTTC.

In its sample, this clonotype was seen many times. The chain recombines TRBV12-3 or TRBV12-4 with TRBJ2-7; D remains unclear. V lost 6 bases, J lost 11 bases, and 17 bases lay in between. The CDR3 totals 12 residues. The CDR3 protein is CASSRNLGMEYF. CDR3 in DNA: TGTGCCAGCAGCCGCAACCTTGGAATGGAGTACTTC.

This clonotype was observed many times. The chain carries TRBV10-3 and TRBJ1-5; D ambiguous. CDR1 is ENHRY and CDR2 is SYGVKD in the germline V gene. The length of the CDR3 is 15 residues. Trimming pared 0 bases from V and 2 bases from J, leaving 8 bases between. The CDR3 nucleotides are TGTGCCATCAGTGAGTCGAACTTAGGCAATCAGCCCCAGCATTTT. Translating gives CAISESNLGNQPQHF.

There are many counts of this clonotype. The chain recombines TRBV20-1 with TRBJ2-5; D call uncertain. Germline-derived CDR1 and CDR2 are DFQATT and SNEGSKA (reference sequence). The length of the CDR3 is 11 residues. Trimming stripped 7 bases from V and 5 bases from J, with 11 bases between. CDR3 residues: CSVAGPETQYF. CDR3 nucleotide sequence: TGCAGTGTTGCCGGCCCGGAGACCCAGTACTTC.

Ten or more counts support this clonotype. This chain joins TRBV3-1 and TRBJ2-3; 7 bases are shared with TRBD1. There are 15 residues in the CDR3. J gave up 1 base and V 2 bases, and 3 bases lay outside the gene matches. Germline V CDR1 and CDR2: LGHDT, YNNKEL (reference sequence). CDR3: CASSQRQGRTDTQYF. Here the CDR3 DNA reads TGTGCCAGCAGCCAACGACAGGGACGCACAGATACGCAGTATTTT.

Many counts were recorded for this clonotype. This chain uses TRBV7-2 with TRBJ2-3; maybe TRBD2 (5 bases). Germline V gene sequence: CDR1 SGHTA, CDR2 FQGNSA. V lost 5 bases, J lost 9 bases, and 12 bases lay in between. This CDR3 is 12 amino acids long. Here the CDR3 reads CASSPSPGTQYF. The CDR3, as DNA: TGTGCCAGCAGCCCATCCCCGGGGACGCAGTATTTT.

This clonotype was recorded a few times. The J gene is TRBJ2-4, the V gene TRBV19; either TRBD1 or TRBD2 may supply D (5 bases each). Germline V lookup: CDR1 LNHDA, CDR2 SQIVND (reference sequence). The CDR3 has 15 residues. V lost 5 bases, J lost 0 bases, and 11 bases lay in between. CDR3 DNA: TGTGCCAGTAGTGACGGGGCCTTAGCCAAAAACATTCAGTACTTC. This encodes CASSDGALAKNIQYF.

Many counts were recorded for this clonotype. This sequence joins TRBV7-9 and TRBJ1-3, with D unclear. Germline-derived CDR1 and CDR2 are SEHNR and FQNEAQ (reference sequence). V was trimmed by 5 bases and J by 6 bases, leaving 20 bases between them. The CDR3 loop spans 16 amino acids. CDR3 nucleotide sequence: TGTGCCAGCAGCAAGGAGGGAGGGAGAGGTGAAAACACCATATATTTT. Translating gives CASSKEGGRGENTIYF.

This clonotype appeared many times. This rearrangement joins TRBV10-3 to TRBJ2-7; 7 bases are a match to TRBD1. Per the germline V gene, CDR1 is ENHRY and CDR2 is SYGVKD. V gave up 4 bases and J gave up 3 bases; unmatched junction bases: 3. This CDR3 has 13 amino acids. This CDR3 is CAISGQGHYEQYF. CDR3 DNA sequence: TGTGCCATCAGTGGACAGGGACACTACGAGCAGTACTTC.

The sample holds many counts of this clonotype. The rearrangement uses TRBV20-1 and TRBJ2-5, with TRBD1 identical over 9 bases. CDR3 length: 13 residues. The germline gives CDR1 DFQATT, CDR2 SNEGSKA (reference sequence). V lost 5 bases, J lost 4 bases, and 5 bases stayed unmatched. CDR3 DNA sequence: TGCAGTGCTGGACAGGGGCAGACAGAGACCCAGTACTTC. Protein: CSAGQGQTETQYF.

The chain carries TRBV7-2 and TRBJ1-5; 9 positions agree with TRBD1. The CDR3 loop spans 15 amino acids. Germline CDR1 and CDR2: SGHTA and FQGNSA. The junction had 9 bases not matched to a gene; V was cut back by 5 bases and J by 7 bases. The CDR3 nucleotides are TGTGCCAGCAGCGGCGGGACAGGGTCGGGGCAGCCCCAGCATTTT. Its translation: CASSGGTGSGQPQHF.

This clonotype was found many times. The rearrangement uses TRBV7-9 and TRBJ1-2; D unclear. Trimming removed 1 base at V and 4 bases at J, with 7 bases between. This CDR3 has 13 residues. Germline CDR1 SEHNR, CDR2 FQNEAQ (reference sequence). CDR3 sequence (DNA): TGTGCCAGCAGCTTAGAAGCCACCTATGGCTACACCTTC. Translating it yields CASSLEATYGYTF.

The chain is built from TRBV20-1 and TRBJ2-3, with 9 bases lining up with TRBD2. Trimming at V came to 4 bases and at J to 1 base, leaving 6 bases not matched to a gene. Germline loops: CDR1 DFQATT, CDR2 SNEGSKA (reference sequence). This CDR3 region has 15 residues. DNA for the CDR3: TGCAGTGCTACACGTCCTAGCGGGGGCACAGATACGCAGTATTTT. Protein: CSATRPSGGTDTQYF.

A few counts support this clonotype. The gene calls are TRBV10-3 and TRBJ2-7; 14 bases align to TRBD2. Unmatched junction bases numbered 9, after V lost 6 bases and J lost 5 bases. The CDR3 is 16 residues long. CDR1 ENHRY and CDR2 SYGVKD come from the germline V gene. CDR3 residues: CAIRARTSGGSDEQYF. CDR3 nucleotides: TGTGCCATCAGAGCCAGGACTAGCGGGGGGTCGGACGAGCAGTACTTC.

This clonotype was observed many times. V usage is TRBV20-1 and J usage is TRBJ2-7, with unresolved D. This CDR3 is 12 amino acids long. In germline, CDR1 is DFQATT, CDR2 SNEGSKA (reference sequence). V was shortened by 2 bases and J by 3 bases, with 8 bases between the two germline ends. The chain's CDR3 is CSARRPLYEQYF. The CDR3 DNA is TGCAGTGCTAGACGGCCCCTCTACGAGCAGTACTTC.

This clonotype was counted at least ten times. CDR3 region: CASSPQGAGVNTEAFF. The DNA of the CDR3 is TGTGCCAGCAGCCCCCAGGGGGCAGGGGTGAACACTGAAGCTTTCTTT. The rearrangement joins TRBV7-2 to TRBJ1-1; TRBD1 agrees at 8 bases. V lost 5 bases and J lost 0; bases outside the gene matches: 8. The CDR3 extends over 16 amino acids. Germline CDR1 is SGHTA and CDR2 is FQGNSA.